This TCR beta chain was identified during a study of T cell repertoires in cytomegalovirus infection. Turning to this clonotype: Its target is unknown.

MiXCR, run by TCRdb on the reads, gives a single entry per CDR3 protein. The data show some 480,000 distinct CDR3 sequences, 33% seen once. Looked up from germline, CDR1 is SGHAT and CDR2 is FQNNGV. Trimming removed 10 bases from V and 2 bases from J; junction bases left unmatched: 16. This CDR3 comprises 17 residues. The sample was cultured PBMCs, taken from culture after CMV antigen stimulation. This sequence was found in a human donor in good health (CMV status not recorded). Some clones in this sample may be carry-over from other donors' samples. The chain recombines TRBV11-2 with TRBJ2-5; 10 nucleotides agree with TRBD1. CDR3 bases: TGTGCCACCTCACTAAGTTTGGACAGGGGGTCTCAAGAGACCCAGTACTTC. This gives the protein CATSLSLDRGSQETQYF.